These 24 T cell receptor beta chains were sequenced from one sample in a study of CD8+ T cells in alopecia areata. Regarding treatment: oral pan-JAK inhibitor, 5-10 mg twice daily. Following RNA extraction, reverse transcription yielded cDNA that acted as the sequencing template. Data came from immunoSEQ multiplex PCR; TCRdb stores just in-frame clones and leaves some out. The sample records 87,000 or so clones, over 70% being singletons. The sequenced sample was CD8+ T cells sorted from blood, obtained between weeks 44 and 45, from a patient treated with tofacitinib. The receptors were gathered from a human donor with alopecia areata.

The V and J genes are TRBV5-4 and TRBJ2-1; D ambiguous. Trimming stripped 0 bases from V and 5 bases from J, with 6 bases between. Germline assignment: CDR1 SGHNT and CDR2 YYREEE (reference sequence). The CDR3 sequence is 13 residues long. CDR3 region: CASSLGLDNEQFF. DNA for the CDR3: TGTGCCAGCAGCTTGGGACTTGACAATGAGCAGTTCTTC.

The chain carries TRBV27 and TRBJ2-1, with 7 bases that match TRBD1. J lost 4 bases, V lost 4 bases, and 1 base had no gene match. The germline V gene encodes CDR1 MNHEY and CDR2 SMNVEV (reference sequence). The length of the CDR3 is 13 residues. The CDR3 DNA is TGTGCCAGCAGTTGGGGACAGTACAATGAGCAGTTCTTC. It translates to CASSWGQYNEQFF.

This clone was counted only a few times. This sequence joins TRBV19 and TRBJ1-2; D gene unclear. V gave up 3 bases and J gave up 6 bases, with 11 bases separating them. The CDR3 is 13 residues long. CDR1 is LNHDA, CDR2 SQIVND, per germline (reference sequence). This CDR3 is CASSISGPDGYTF. CDR3 DNA sequence: TGTGCCAGTAGTATCTCAGGACCGGATGGCTACACCTTC.

This clone was observed a single time. The chain is built from TRBV7-2 and TRBJ2-5; D may correspond to TRBD1 or TRBD2 (5 bases each). The last part of the DNA fits TRBJ2-7 better; the J call may be wrong. This CDR3 has 15 residues. CDR1 and CDR2 from the germline V gene are SGHTA and FQGNSA. CDR3 in amino acids: CASSPAGPGAYEQYF. Written as DNA, the CDR3 is TGTGCCAGCAGTCCCGCCGGGCCCGGGGCTTACGAGCAGTACTTC.

This clone was counted only a few times. V and J are TRBV11-2 and TRBJ2-3; D is possibly TRBD2 (7 bases). In germline, CDR1 is SGHAT, CDR2 FQNNGV. The germline V and J ends were trimmed by 2 bases and 4 bases, with 19 bases remaining between them. The CDR3 spans 17 residues. This chain's CDR3 is CASSLRMGGGLADTQYF. CDR3 nucleotides: TGTGCCAGCAGCTTAAGGATGGGGGGGGGCCTCGCAGATACGCAGTATTTT.

The rearrangement links TRBV30 to TRBJ2-4; D possibly corresponds to TRBD1 (6 bases). This CDR3 comprises 14 residues. V lost 6 bases and J 8 bases, leaving 20 bases between the germline ends. Germline V gene lookup returns CDR1 GTSNPN and CDR2 SVGIG (reference sequence). For the CDR3, the DNA is TGTGCCTGTAACAGGGAAGGGGCCAGGGACATTCAGTACTTC. It codes for CACNREGARDIQYF.

The chain combines TRBV19 with TRBJ1-1, with a possible D match to TRBD1 (6 bases). The V gene lost 5 bases and the J gene lost 1 base, with 23 bases spanning the gap. Germline CDR1 reads LNHDA; CDR2 reads SQIVND (reference sequence). There are 18 residues in the CDR3. The CDR3 loop reads CASSPERGTRKGNTEAFF. DNA of the CDR3: TGTGCCAGTAGTCCGGAAAGGGGGACTCGGAAAGGGAACACTGAAGCTTTCTTT.

This chain uses TRBV10-3 with TRBJ2-7; possible D gene TRBD1, 5 bases. The V gene lost 6 bases and the J gene lost 0 bases, with 15 bases spanning the gap. The CDR3 consists of 15 residues. Germline V CDR1 and CDR2: ENHRY, SYGVKD. This CDR3 is CAISLTVNRSYEQYF. The CDR3, as DNA: TGTGCCATCAGCTTGACAGTGAACCGCTCCTACGAGCAGTACTTC.

This clone came up a few times. The CDR3 nucleotides are TGCAGCGTTGAAGAAGGGGTTCTAGGCTACACCTTC. It encodes CSVEEGVLGYTF. The V gene is TRBV29-1, the J gene TRBJ1-2; TRBD1 is a possible D gene (5 bases). The CDR3 contains 12 residues. CDR1 SQVTM and CDR2 ANQGSEA come from the germline V gene. The V end was cut by 0 bases, the J end by 8 bases, with 10 bases between.

The chain is built from TRBV5-1 and TRBJ2-7, with D maybe TRBD1 (5 bases). The CDR3 runs to 19 residues. Germline CDR1 SGHRS, CDR2 YFSETQ. Trimming took off 5 bases at V and 3 bases at J, with 30 bases between the two ends. The CDR3 sequence is CASRRPTDASIPFNYEQYF. In DNA form, the CDR3 reads TGCGCCAGCAGACGCCCGACAGACGCCTCTATCCCCTTTAACTACGAGCAGTACTTC.

V and J are TRBV25-1 and TRBJ1-2; possible D gene TRBD1, 6 bases. Trimming removed 2 bases from V and 5 bases from J, with 9 bases in between. The CDR3 is made up of 13 amino acids. Germline loops: CDR1 MGHDK, CDR2 SYGVNS. This chain's CDR3 is CASSEGTKYGYTF. CDR3 nucleotides: TGTGCCAGCAGTGAAGGGACAAAGTATGGCTACACCTTC.

V and J are TRBV11-2 and TRBJ2-3; 12 positions match TRBD2. This CDR3 spans 19 amino acids. Looked up from germline, CDR1 is SGHAT and CDR2 is FQNNGV. J lost 5 bases, V lost 2 bases, and 14 bases had no gene match. The CDR3 loop is CASSLPRLAGGPQGDTQYF. The CDR3 nucleotides read TGTGCCAGCAGCTTACCCCGCCTAGCGGGGGGGCCTCAGGGAGATACGCAGTATTTT.

The chain employs TRBV9 and TRBJ2-6, with D uncertain. Germline lookup yields CDR1 SGDLS and CDR2 YYNGEE. The CDR3 spans 13 residues. V lost 4 bases to trimming and J lost 1 base, with 3 bases between them. The CDR3: CASSTSGANVLTF. The CDR3 DNA sequence: TGTGCCAGCAGCACTTCTGGGGCCAACGTCCTGACTTTC.

The CDR3 spells CASSLLDILNTEAFF. CDR3 DNA: TGTGCCAGCAGCCTCCTAGACATCCTGAACACTGAAGCTTTCTTT. The J gene is TRBJ1-1, the V gene TRBV7-9, with D unclear. V was pared by 5 bases and J by 0 bases, with 13 bases between. Germline lookup yields CDR1 SEHNR and CDR2 FQNEAQ (reference sequence). The CDR3 totals 15 residues.

The chain combines TRBV28 with TRBJ2-7, with 7 bases matching TRBD1. The germline gives CDR1 MDHEN, CDR2 SYDVKM. V trimming: 3 bases; J trimming: 0 bases; junction bases outside the gene matches: 5. The CDR3 is 15 residues long. CDR3 residues: CASSLVQGRSYEQYF. CDR3 sequence (DNA): TGTGCCAGCAGTTTGGTACAGGGGCGCTCCTACGAGCAGTACTTC.

The chain recombines TRBV2 with TRBJ1-4; possibly TRBD1 for D (5 bases). This CDR3 region has 16 residues. The germline V and J ends were trimmed by 5 bases and 0 bases, with 13 bases remaining between them. Per the germline V gene, CDR1 is SNHLY and CDR2 is FYNNEI. CDR3 DNA: TGTGCCAGCAGTACGCAGGGATCCCCAACTAATGAAAAACTGTTTTTT. Translating it yields CASSTQGSPTNEKLFF.

This chain uses TRBV6-6 with TRBJ1-4, with 9 bases matching TRBD1. The J segment lost 14 bases and the V segment lost 5 bases, leaving 3 bases of the junction unmatched. CDR3 length: 11 amino acids. In germline, CDR1 is MNHNY, CDR2 SVGAGI (reference sequence). CDR3 region: CASSVGTGLFF. The CDR3 region has the DNA TGTGCCAGCAGTGTTGGGACAGGGCTGTTTTTT.

The chain joins TRBV25-1 to TRBJ1-1; tentative D call: TRBD1 (5 bases). Germline CDR1 is MGHDK and CDR2 is SYGVNS. The CDR3 contains 14 residues. Trimming removed 1 base from V and 3 bases from J, with 9 bases in between. DNA of the CDR3: TGTGCCAGCAGTGAATCCGGGACCTACACTGAAGCTTTCTTT. It specifies CASSESGTYTEAFF.

This chain connects TRBV11-1 to TRBJ2-1; D unresolved. CDR1 SGHAT and CDR2 FQDESV come from the germline V gene (reference sequence). The ends were cut back, 4 bases at V and 6 bases at J, with 16 bases in the middle. This CDR3 region has 15 residues. The CDR3 coding sequence is TGTGCCAGCAGCTCCACCCCCGGTCGGGTCAATGAGCAGTTCTTC. It translates to CASSSTPGRVNEQFF.

V is TRBV5-6 and J is TRBJ1-5; a weak D match, TRBD1 (5 bases). The CDR3 length is 14 residues. The germline V and J ends were trimmed by 0 bases and 10 bases, with 14 bases remaining between them. Germline values: CDR1 SGHDT, CDR2 YYEEEE. The CDR3 DNA reads as TGTGCCAGCAGCTTGGGGGACGGCTTTAACCCCCAGCATTTT. It translates to CASSLGDGFNPQHF.

The chain employs TRBV7-8 and TRBJ1-1; D not certain. V was clipped by 1 base and J by 1 base, with 10 bases between them. Germline V lookup: CDR1 SGHVS, CDR2 FQNEAQ. CDR3 length: 15 residues. This chain's CDR3 is CASSLEGRSNTEAFF. In nucleotides, the CDR3 is TGTGCCAGCAGCTTAGAAGGGCGGTCGAACACTGAAGCTTTCTTT.

V usage is TRBV7-9 and J usage is TRBJ2-3; D possibly matches TRBD1 or TRBD2 (6 bases each). CDR1 and CDR2 (germline): SEHNR, FQNEAQ (reference sequence). This CDR3 is built from 15 residues. V shed 5 bases and J shed 2 bases, with 14 bases lying between them. CDR3 nucleotide sequence: TGTGCCAGCAGCGAACGGGGGCCCCCCACAGATACGCAGTATTTT. Residues: CASSERGPPTDTQYF.

This clone was seen more than once but under ten times. The chain employs TRBV5-1 and TRBJ2-5, with D tentatively TRBD1 or TRBD2 (5 bases each). The tail of the sequence fits TRBJ2-7 better, so the J call may be wrong. The length of the CDR3 is 16 residues. Germline-derived CDR1 and CDR2 are SGHRS and YFSETQ. CDR3 sequence: CASSLEPGRGNYEQYF. CDR3 DNA: TGCGCCAGCAGCTTGGAACCGGGACGGGGAAACTACGAGCAGTACTTC.

The chain joins TRBV14 to TRBJ2-7, with 11 bases fitting TRBD1. This CDR3 spans 14 amino acids. With V trimmed by 3 bases and J by 3 bases, 1 base remained unmatched. Germline assignment: CDR1 SGHDN and CDR2 FVKESK. The CDR3: CASSHGTGGYEQYF. The CDR3 DNA reads as TGTGCCAGCAGCCACGGGACAGGGGGCTACGAGCAGTACTTC.